This T cell receptor (beta chain) was observed in a study of CDR3 diversity in severe acne. TCRdb reprocessed the PCR reads via MiXCR and lists one record per CDR3 protein. The sample includes around 85,000 distinct CDR3 sequences, roughly 49% of them seen just once. The sequenced sample was blood. This clonotype was obtained from a male donor with severe acne vulgaris.

The CDR3 loop reads CAGGTVRDRTEAFF. In nucleotides, the CDR3 is TGTGCCGGAGGAACGGTACGGGATCGGACTGAAGCTTTCTTT. The V gene is TRBV28, the J gene TRBJ1-1; D remains unclear. The germline V and J ends were trimmed by 11 bases and 5 bases, with 21 bases remaining between them. CDR1 is MDHEN, CDR2 SYDVKM, per germline. The CDR3 is 14 amino acids.